A selection of T cell receptor beta chains follows, all from one sample in a study of response to subunit inactivated influenza vaccine. TCRdb called the RT-PCR reads again in MiXCR, with one record for every CDR3 protein. Of fewer than 700,000 distinct CDR3 sequences in the sample, 13% are singletons; the top ten hold roughly 13%. The sequenced sample was PBMCs from blood, obtained about 40 days after vaccination. The receptor source for this set is a middle-aged man who received an inactivated influenza vaccine. CDR3s include the opening cysteine and the closing phenylalanine or tryptophan. A D gene is named only where the DNA matches it firmly. The size entry is marked missing in some rows and otherwise reads once, few, many or a size class.

v_gene	j_gene	d_gene	abundance	CDR3aa	CDR3nt
TRBV29-1	TRBJ2-3	TRBD1	few	CSVGRDRGADTQYF	TGCAGCGTTGGTAGGGACAGGGGGGCAGATACGCAGTATTTT
TRBV18	TRBJ1-2	TRBD1	NA	CASTGQGNYGYTF	TGTGCCAGCACTGGACAGGGAAACTATGGCTACACCTTC
TRBV12-3/TRBV12-4	TRBJ2-3	TRBD2	few	CASTSIVSSGGASDTQYF	TGTGCCAGCACCTCAATTGTCTCAAGCGGGGGGGCCTCAGATACGCAGTATTTT
TRBV5-1	TRBJ2-1	NA	few	CASRGDGNNEQFF	TGCGCCAGCAGGGGGGACGGAAACAATGAGCAGTTCTTC
TRBV20-1	TRBJ2-3	NA	NA	CSARDHWTSSVTQYF	TGCAGTGCTAGAGATCACTGGACGAGCTCGGTAACGCAGTATTTT
TRBV20-1	TRBJ2-3	TRBD2	few	CSAPSAGSDTQYF	TGCAGTGCCCCATCAGCGGGGTCAGATACGCAGTATTTT
TRBV20-1	TRBJ2-7	TRBD2	few	CSAISGLSSYEQYF	TGCAGTGCTATTAGCGGGTTATCGTCCTACGAGCAGTACTTC
TRBV29-1	TRBJ2-7	TRBD2	many	CSAAGGTSSPYEQYF	TGCAGCGCCGCAGGAGGGACTAGCAGCCCCTACGAGCAGTACTTC
TRBV29-1	TRBJ2-2	TRBD2	few	CSVIGGRGTGELFF	TGCAGCGTTATCGGGGGGAGAGGCACCGGGGAGCTGTTTTTT
TRBV21-1	TRBJ1-4	NA	few	CASSKAGHPRRKLFF	TGTGCCAGCAGCAAAGCTGGACACCCCAGGAGGAAACTGTTTTTT
TRBV12-3/TRBV12-4	TRBJ2-5	TRBD2	once	CASSDRASGRGGQTQYF	TGTGCCAGCTCGGACCGGGCTAGCGGGAGAGGAGGACAGACCCAGTACTTC
TRBV20-1	TRBJ2-3	NA	many	CSARDGTTQDTQYF	TGCAGTGCTAGAGATGGGACGACACAAGATACGCAGTATTTT
TRBV11-2	TRBJ2-7	NA	few	CASSLDRDRRWEQYF	TGTGCCAGCAGCTTAGATCGAGACAGGCGGTGGGAGCAGTACTTC
TRBV28	TRBJ2-4	NA	NA	CASRGVVGIQYF	TGTGCCAGCAGAGGGGTGGTGGGCATTCAGTACTTC
TRBV20-1	TRBJ2-7	TRBD2	few	CSATVLSGIVYEQYF	TGCAGTGCCACCGTGTTGAGCGGGATAGTTTACGAGCAGTACTTC
TRBV28	TRBJ2-7	NA	many	CASSFRDRYEQYF	TGTGCCAGCAGTTTCAGGGATCGCTACGAGCAGTACTTC
TRBV4-3	TRBJ2-7	NA	NA	CASSPGLESSYEQYF	TGCGCCAGCAGCCCAGGTCTTGAGAGCTCCTACGAGCAGTACTTC
TRBV11-2	TRBJ2-3	TRBD2	few	CASSLVAGKADTQYF	TGTGCCAGCAGCTTAGTAGCGGGAAAGGCAGATACGCAGTATTTT
TRBV12-3/TRBV12-4	TRBJ1-5	TRBD1	many	CASSFSQGALGQPQHF	TGTGCCAGCAGTTTTTCGCAGGGGGCATTGGGTCAGCCCCAGCATTTT
TRBV12-3/TRBV12-4	TRBJ1-5	NA	NA	CASRLGTANQPQHF	TGTGCCAGCAGGTTAGGGACTGCGAATCAGCCCCAGCATTTT
TRBV4-3	TRBJ2-1	NA	NA	CASSQDRRGFEQFF	TGCGCCAGCAGCCAAGATCGGAGGGGGTTTGAGCAGTTCTTC
TRBV5-1	TRBJ2-1	NA	NA	CASSFSAVNNEQFF	TGCGCCAGCAGCTTTTCGGCTGTTAACAATGAGCAGTTCTTC
TRBV4-2	TRBJ1-6	TRBD1	few	CASSRGQVDSPLHF	TGTGCCAGCAGCCGGGGACAGGTAGATTCACCCCTCCACTTT
TRBV12-3/TRBV12-4	TRBJ1-2	TRBD1	many	CASSLPPGGGGGYGYTF	TGTGCCAGCAGTTTACCCCCAGGGGGCGGAGGAGGTTATGGCTACACCTTC
TRBV6-2/TRBV6-3	TRBJ2-1	TRBD1	many	CASSYSRTGGHNEQFF	TGTGCCAGCAGTTACTCTAGGACAGGGGGCCACAATGAGCAGTTCTTC
TRBV6-2/TRBV6-3	TRBJ2-6	TRBD1	NA	CASSYTGGGTGANVLTF	TGTGCCAGCAGTTACACAGGGGGCGGTACTGGGGCCAACGTCCTGACTTTC
TRBV7-2	TRBJ1-5	TRBD1	few	CASSSGQGLNQPQHF	TGTGCCAGCAGCAGCGGACAGGGCTTGAATCAGCCCCAGCATTTT
TRBV7-9	TRBJ2-1	NA	few	CASSAQHRDTRGNEQFF	TGTGCCAGCAGCGCTCAACACAGGGATACGAGGGGGAATGAGCAGTTCTTC
TRBV24-1	TRBJ2-7	TRBD1	once	CCSARQGRSSYEQYF	TGCTGCAGTGCTCGACAGGGCAGGAGCTCCTACGAGCAGTACTTC
TRBV27	TRBJ2-3	NA	many	CASSFVGVTSTDTQYF	TGTGCCAGCAGTTTCGTTGGAGTTACTAGCACAGATACGCAGTATTTT
TRBV6-5	TRBJ1-6	NA	NA	CASRLPGSPLHF	TGTGCCAGCAGACTCCCCGGATCACCCCTCCACTTT
TRBV6-2/TRBV6-3	TRBJ2-5	NA	NA	CASTPRVGGETQYF	TGTGCCAGCACCCCGAGAGTTGGTGGAGAGACCCAGTACTTC
TRBV20-1	TRBJ2-7	NA	few	CSATTRRREAEQYF	TGCAGTGCTACGACCCGGCGCAGGGAGGCCGAGCAGTACTTC
TRBV4-1	TRBJ2-3	NA	NA	CASNRRAYETDTQYF	TGCGCCAGCAATCGTCGGGCGTATGAAACAGATACGCAGTATTTT
TRBV12-3/TRBV12-4	TRBJ2-5	TRBD2	NA	CASSSLLAEQETQYF	TGTGCCAGCAGTTCCTTACTAGCGGAGCAAGAGACCCAGTACTTC
TRBV20-1	TRBJ1-5	NA	few	CSARGGSTSEPQHF	TGCAGTGCTAGAGGTGGATCTACGAGCGAGCCCCAGCATTTT
TRBV6-1	TRBJ2-1	NA	NA	CASSRGTPRGGVEQFF	TGTGCCAGCAGCCGTGGGACCCCAAGGGGGGGGGTAGAGCAGTTCTTC
TRBV5-5	TRBJ2-1	NA	NA	CASSLASAYTEQFF	TGTGCCAGCAGCTTGGCCTCAGCCTACACTGAGCAGTTCTTC
TRBV6-2/TRBV6-3	TRBJ2-5	TRBD2	few	CASSYSLLAGTQETQYF	TGTGCCAGCAGTTACTCCCTACTAGCGGGCACCCAAGAGACCCAGTACTTC
TRBV21-1	TRBJ2-2	NA	NA	CASSGRQAGELFF	TGTGCCAGCAGCGGCCGACAGGCCGGGGAGCTGTTTTTT
TRBV30	TRBJ2-7	NA	NA	CAWSVPPGEQYF	TGTGCCTGGAGTGTACCCCCGGGCGAGCAGTACTTC
TRBV7-2	TRBJ2-5	TRBD1	NA	CASSTDRVRSGTQYF	TGTGCCAGCAGCACCGACAGGGTACGCTCGGGGACCCAGTACTTC
TRBV11-1	TRBJ2-1	TRBD2	few	CASSRKLAGAAKEQFF	TGTGCCAGCAGCCGGAAATTAGCGGGAGCAGCAAAAGAGCAGTTCTTC
TRBV28	TRBJ2-7	NA	NA	CASRYQNEQYF	TGTGCCAGCAGGTACCAGAACGAGCAGTACTTC
TRBV5-1	TRBJ2-6	NA	few	CASSLAVRVAGANVLTF	TGCGCCAGCAGCTTGGCGGTGCGGGTAGCTGGGGCCAACGTCCTGACTTTC
TRBV7-3	TRBJ1-1	NA	many	CASSLGGGGAFF	TGTGCCAGCAGCTTAGGGGGTGGTGGAGCTTTCTTT
TRBV5-1	TRBJ2-7	NA	NA	CASSPQPSDLPHEQYF	TGCGCCAGCAGCCCCCAACCTAGCGATCTCCCCCACGAGCAGTACTTC
TRBV10-3	TRBJ2-5	NA	many	CAISESGYQETQYF	TGTGCCATCAGTGAGTCGGGGTACCAAGAGACCCAGTACTTC
TRBV2	TRBJ1-5	NA	NA	CASTGVPNQPQHF	TGTGCCAGCACGGGGGTGCCGAATCAGCCCCAGCATTTT
TRBV20-1	TRBJ2-3	TRBD2	NA	CSAPKAGVGTDTQYF	TGCAGTGCTCCCAAAGCGGGAGTTGGGACAGATACGCAGTATTTT
TRBV6-1	TRBJ1-2	TRBD1	NA	CASSATGTGRYGYTF	TGTGCCAGCAGTGCAACCGGGACAGGGCGCTATGGCTACACCTTC
TRBV20-1	TRBJ2-7	NA	many	CSARGGGQGSEQYF	TGCAGTGCTAGAGGGGGCGGGCAGGGCTCCGAGCAGTACTTC
TRBV18	TRBJ2-3	TRBD2	few	CASSPRLADISTDTQYF	TGTGCCAGCTCACCACGACTAGCGGATATTAGCACAGATACGCAGTATTTT